This T cell receptor beta chain was documented in a study of cytomegalovirus exposure and HLA in healthy donors. Study as a whole: Earlier results showed 90 million to 130 million unique TCR beta sequences derived from roughly 180 million T cells.

Concerning this clone itself: Its specificity is unknown.

The study, taken as a whole, reports: A later analysis linked a missense DCLRE1C variant to TCR beta V- and J-gene trimming.

PCR primers comprised 60 Vbeta and 13 Jbeta primers. The table came from immunoSEQ multiplex PCR; TCRdb's copy has only in-frame clones and leaves some out. The profile shows approximately 130,000 clones, about 81% of them singletons. The donors, nominally healthy at sampling, likely had unrecorded immune exposures. The sequence was obtained from a woman aged 45-65 years in good health and CMV-seropositive. Sequenced sample: PBMCs.

The CDR3 protein is CASRTSTTYNEQFF. Here the CDR3 DNA reads TGTGCCAGCAGGACTAGCACGACCTACAATGAGCAGTTCTTC. This chain joins TRBV21-1 and TRBJ2-1; TRBD2, the table's D call, was not compared with the DNA. TRBV21-1 counts as a pseudogene. CDR3 length: 14 residues.